This T cell receptor beta chain was recorded in a study of identical twins. Overall study findings and caveats: Cord blood beta clonotypes present at high abundance carried fewer insertions; no such pattern appeared in memory repertoires.

This clonotype was counted a single time. What it recognizes is unknown. CDR3 length: 16 amino acids. Germline-derived CDR1 and CDR2 are SGHVS and FQNEAQ. Trimming left V 2 bases short and J 5 bases short, with 18 bases between. There were only healthy Caucasians among the donors. TCRdb processed the 5' RACE reads anew with MiXCR; each CDR3 protein has one entry. The data contain roughly 1,500,000 distinct CDR3 sequences, under 35% of them singletons. The material sequenced was cord blood. This chain links TRBV7-8 with TRBJ1-2, with D hard to call. This sequence was found in a newborn girl in good health. CDR3 residues: CASSLRATFSGYGYTF. CDR3 nucleotide sequence: TGTGCCAGCAGCTTACGTGCTACGTTCTCAGGATATGGCTACACCTTC.